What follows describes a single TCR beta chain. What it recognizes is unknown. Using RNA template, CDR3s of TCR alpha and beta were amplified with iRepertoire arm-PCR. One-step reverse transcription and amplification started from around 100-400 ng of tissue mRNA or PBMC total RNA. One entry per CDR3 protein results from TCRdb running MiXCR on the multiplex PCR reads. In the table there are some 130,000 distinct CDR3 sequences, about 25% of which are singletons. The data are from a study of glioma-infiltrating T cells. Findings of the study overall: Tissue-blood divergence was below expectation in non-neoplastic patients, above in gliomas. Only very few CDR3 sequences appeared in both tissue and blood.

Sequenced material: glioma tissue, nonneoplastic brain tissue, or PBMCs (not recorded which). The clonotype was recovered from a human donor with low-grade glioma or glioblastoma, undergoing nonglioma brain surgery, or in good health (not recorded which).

As DNA, the CDR3 is TGCGCCAGCAGCCAATCCCCCCTAGGACTAGCGGGGGCCAGCTCCTACAATGAGCAGTTCTTC. Its protein is CASSQSPLGLAGASSYNEQFF. The chain uses TRBV4-1 and TRBJ2-1; 13 bases are a match to TRBD2. This CDR3 has 21 amino acids. Trimming cost V 2 bases and J 0 bases; bases outside gene matches: 13. CDR1 and CDR2 from the germline V gene are MGHRA and YSYEKL.